The rows below give T cell receptor beta chains drawn from one sample of a study of blood T cell repertoires in COVID-19. The data were produced by immunoSEQ multiplex PCR, yet TCRdb's version contains in-frame clones alone and is incomplete. The table has roughly 120,000 clones, around 83% seen once. Sequencing used peripheral blood. All receptors come from a woman of 80 years or more with COVID-19, enrolled during active disease. CDR3s include the opening cysteine and the closing phenylalanine or tryptophan. Each record gives: clone size, D gene, J gene, V gene, CDR3 DNA, CDR3 protein. D genes are given only for firm matches. Some rows have no size entry. The others give once, few or many, or a class for an expanded clone.

clone size: -
D gene: -
J gene: TRBJ1-4
V gene: TRBV2
CDR3 DNA: TGTGCCAGCAGTGGGGGGCGAAATGAAAAACTGTTTTTT
CDR3 protein: CASSGGRNEKLFF

clone size: -
D gene: TRBD2
J gene: TRBJ2-5
V gene: TRBV12-3/TRBV12-4
CDR3 DNA: TGTGCCAGCTCGGGAGGTGGAGAGACCCAGTACTTC
CDR3 protein: CASSGGGETQYF

clone size: -
D gene: -
J gene: TRBJ2-2
V gene: TRBV5-1
CDR3 DNA: TGCGCCAGCAGCTTGCGGACTACCTACACCGGGGAGCTGTTTTTT
CDR3 protein: CASSLRTTYTGELFF

clone size: -
D gene: -
J gene: TRBJ2-3
V gene: TRBV3-1/TRBV3-2
CDR3 DNA: TGTGCCAGCAGCCGAGGCCAAAGGTTAGGTGGTGCAGATACGCAGTATTTT
CDR3 protein: CASSRGQRLGGADTQYF

clone size: -
D gene: -
J gene: TRBJ2-5
V gene: TRBV7-2
CDR3 DNA: TGTGCCAGCAGCTTTAGCGGCGGGACCCAGTACTTC
CDR3 protein: CASSFSGGTQYF

clone size: -
D gene: -
J gene: TRBJ1-1
V gene: TRBV7-2
CDR3 DNA: TGTGCCAGCAGCTTAATTAACTTATCGTACACTGAAGCTTTCTTT
CDR3 protein: CASSLINLSYTEAFF

clone size: -
D gene: -
J gene: TRBJ2-2
V gene: TRBV7-2
CDR3 DNA: TGTGCCAGCAGCCCCGGGAACACCGGGGAGCTGTTTTTT
CDR3 protein: CASSPGNTGELFF

clone size: -
D gene: -
J gene: TRBJ2-3
V gene: TRBV7-9
CDR3 DNA: TGTGCCAGCAGCTTACGAAGCGGGTCGTCAGATACGCAGTATTTT
CDR3 protein: CASSLRSGSSDTQYF

clone size: -
D gene: TRBD2
J gene: TRBJ2-7
V gene: TRBV19
CDR3 DNA: TGTGCCAGTAGTTCGCGGACTAGCGGGACCTACGAGCAGTACTTC
CDR3 protein: CASSSRTSGTYEQYF

clone size: once
D gene: -
J gene: TRBJ2-3
V gene: TRBV7-9
CDR3 DNA: TGTGCCAGCAGCTTAGGGGGCCTTGCAATAGATACGCAGTATTTT
CDR3 protein: CASSLGGLAIDTQYF

clone size: -
D gene: -
J gene: TRBJ2-3
V gene: TRBV6-1
CDR3 DNA: TGTGCCAGCAGTGAAGGCTATCGTAGCACAGATACGCAGTATTTT
CDR3 protein: CASSEGYRSTDTQYF

clone size: -
D gene: -
J gene: TRBJ1-5
V gene: TRBV18
CDR3 DNA: TGTGCCAGCTCAGGAGGGGTCAATCAGCCCCAGCATTTT
CDR3 protein: CASSGGVNQPQHF

clone size: -
D gene: -
J gene: TRBJ1-4
V gene: TRBV28
CDR3 DNA: TGTGCCAGCAGTTTGGGCACGTCAACTAATGAAAAACTGTTTTTT
CDR3 protein: CASSLGTSTNEKLFF

clone size: -
D gene: TRBD2
J gene: TRBJ2-3
V gene: TRBV7-9
CDR3 DNA: TGTGCCAGCAGCAGCGCCGGGAGGGATTCGGATACGCAGTATTTT
CDR3 protein: CASSSAGRDSDTQYF

clone size: -
D gene: TRBD1
J gene: TRBJ1-1
V gene: TRBV28
CDR3 DNA: TGTGCCAGCAGTTTCAGGGGGCAGTCTGAAGCTTTCTTT
CDR3 protein: CASSFRGQSEAFF

clone size: -
D gene: TRBD1
J gene: TRBJ2-7
V gene: TRBV9
CDR3 DNA: TGTGCCAGCAGCGCCGGGACAGGGGGCACGTACGAGCAGTACTTC
CDR3 protein: CASSAGTGGTYEQYF

clone size: -
D gene: TRBD1
J gene: TRBJ2-7
V gene: TRBV5-1
CDR3 DNA: TGCGCCAGCAGCTTGGGACAGGGTTTCGCCTACGAGCAGTACTTC
CDR3 protein: CASSLGQGFAYEQYF

clone size: -
D gene: TRBD2
J gene: TRBJ2-2
V gene: TRBV14
CDR3 DNA: TGTGCCAGCAGCCAGGACCGCGGGAGCGGAACCGGGGAGCTGTTTTTT
CDR3 protein: CASSQDRGSGTGELFF

clone size: few
D gene: -
J gene: TRBJ1-5
V gene: TRBV15
CDR3 DNA: TGTGCCACCAGCATAGCGGGGAGGGATCAGCCCCAGCATTTT
CDR3 protein: CATSIAGRDQPQHF